Following are 4 T cell receptor beta chains from one sample sequenced in a study of shared clonotypes between healthy human individuals. Measured with immunoSEQ multiplex PCR; TCRdb has only the in-frame clones, and not every one. The sample has over a million clones, approximately 97% seen once. Sequenced: naive CD4+ T cells sorted from blood. Sample subset: CD45RA+ positively selected. These receptors were taken from a man aged 25-45 years in good health.

This clone has only a few counts. This rearrangement joins TRBV5-6 to TRBJ2-3; D remains ambiguous. Trimming pared 0 bases from V and 3 bases from J, leaving 5 bases between. This CDR3 region has 13 residues. The V gene's germline CDR1 is SGHDT and CDR2 YYEEEE. CDR3 DNA sequence: TGTGCCAGCAGCTTGGCTGGGACAGATACGCAGTATTTT. Encoded protein: CASSLAGTDTQYF.

The chain has TRBV15 and TRBJ2-7; the D gene is possibly TRBD2 (6 bases). The ends were cut back, 0 bases at V and 0 bases at J, with 12 bases in the middle. Germline CDR1 is LNHNV and CDR2 is YYDKDF (reference sequence). This CDR3 has 16 residues. This chain's CDR3 is CATSRDLAPSSYEQYF. CDR3 nucleotides: TGTGCCACCAGCAGAGATCTAGCGCCGAGCTCCTACGAGCAGTACTTC.

CDR3 in amino acids: CASSARQTFQETQYF. The DNA of the CDR3 is TGTGCCAGCAGTGCACGGCAGACGTTCCAAGAGACCCAGTACTTC. This chain links TRBV2 with TRBJ2-5; D call uncertain. V lost 4 bases to trimming and J lost 1 base, with 13 bases between them. The CDR3 extends over 15 amino acids. Looked up from germline, CDR1 is SNHLY and CDR2 is FYNNEI.

V is TRBV19 and J is TRBJ2-7, with TRBD2 matching 9 bases. The CDR3 loop spans 18 amino acids. The V gene's germline CDR1 is LNHDA and CDR2 SQIVND (reference sequence). V lost 3 bases to trimming and J lost 3 bases; unmatched junction nucleotides: 15. The CDR3 nucleotides read TGTGCCAGTAGTATTGCGGCTAGCGGGACCAAATCCCACTACGAGCAGTACTTC. Translation gives CASSIAASGTKSHYEQYF.